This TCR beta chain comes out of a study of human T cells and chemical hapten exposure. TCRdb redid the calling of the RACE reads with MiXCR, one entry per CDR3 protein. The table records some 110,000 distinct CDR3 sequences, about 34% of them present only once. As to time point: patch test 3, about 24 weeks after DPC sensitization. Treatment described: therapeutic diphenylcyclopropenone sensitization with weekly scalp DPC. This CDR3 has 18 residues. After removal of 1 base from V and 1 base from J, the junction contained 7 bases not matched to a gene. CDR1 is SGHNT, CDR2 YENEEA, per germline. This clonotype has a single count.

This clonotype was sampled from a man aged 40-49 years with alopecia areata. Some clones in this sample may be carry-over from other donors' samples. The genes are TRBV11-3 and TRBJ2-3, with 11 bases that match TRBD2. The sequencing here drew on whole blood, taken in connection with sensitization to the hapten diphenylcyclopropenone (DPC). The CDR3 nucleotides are TGTGCCAGCAGCTTAGGGGTAGCGGGAGGGACCCGCACAGATACGCAGTATTTT. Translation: CASSLGVAGGTRTDTQYF.